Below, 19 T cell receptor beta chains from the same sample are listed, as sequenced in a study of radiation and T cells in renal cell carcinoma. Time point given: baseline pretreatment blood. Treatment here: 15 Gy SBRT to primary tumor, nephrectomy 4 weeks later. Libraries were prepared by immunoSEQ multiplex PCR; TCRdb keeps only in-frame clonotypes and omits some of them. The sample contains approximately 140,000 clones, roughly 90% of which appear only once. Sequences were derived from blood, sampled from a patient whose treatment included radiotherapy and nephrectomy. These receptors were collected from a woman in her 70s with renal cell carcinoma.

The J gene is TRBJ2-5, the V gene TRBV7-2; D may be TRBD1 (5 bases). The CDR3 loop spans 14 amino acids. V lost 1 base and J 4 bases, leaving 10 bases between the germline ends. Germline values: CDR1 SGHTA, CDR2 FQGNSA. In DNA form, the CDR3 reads TGTGCCAGCAGCTTAGGGGGCTCAGGAGAGACCCAGTACTTC. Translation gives CASSLGGSGETQYF.

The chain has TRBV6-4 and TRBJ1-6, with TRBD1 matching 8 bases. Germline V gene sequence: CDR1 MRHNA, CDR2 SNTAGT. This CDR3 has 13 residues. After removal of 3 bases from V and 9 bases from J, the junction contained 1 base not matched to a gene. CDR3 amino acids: CASSEDRVSPLHF. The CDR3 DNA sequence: TGTGCCAGCAGTGAGGACAGGGTTTCACCCCTCCACTTT.

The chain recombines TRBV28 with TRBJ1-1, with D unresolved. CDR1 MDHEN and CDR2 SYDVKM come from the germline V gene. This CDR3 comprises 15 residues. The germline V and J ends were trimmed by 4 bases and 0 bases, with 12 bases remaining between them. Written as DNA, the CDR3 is TGTGCCAGCAGTTCCGCATCCGTCGTGAACACTGAAGCTTTCTTT. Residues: CASSSASVVNTEAFF.

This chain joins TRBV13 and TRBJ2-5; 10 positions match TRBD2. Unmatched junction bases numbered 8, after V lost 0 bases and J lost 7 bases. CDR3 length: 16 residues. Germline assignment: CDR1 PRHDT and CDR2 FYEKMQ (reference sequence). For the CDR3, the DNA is TGTGCCAGCAGCTTAGGCCTAGCGGGGGCCGGGGGGACCCAGTACTTC. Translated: CASSLGLAGAGGTQYF.

The chain's CDR3 is CASSMGGLTEAFF. The CDR3 DNA follows: TGTGCCAGTAGTATGGGGGGGCTCACTGAAGCTTTCTTT. V usage is TRBV19 and J usage is TRBJ1-1; TRBD1 is a possible D gene (6 bases). The ends were cut back, 3 bases at V and 4 bases at J, with 9 bases in the middle. The germline V gene encodes CDR1 LNHDA and CDR2 SQIVND (reference sequence). The CDR3 consists of 13 residues.

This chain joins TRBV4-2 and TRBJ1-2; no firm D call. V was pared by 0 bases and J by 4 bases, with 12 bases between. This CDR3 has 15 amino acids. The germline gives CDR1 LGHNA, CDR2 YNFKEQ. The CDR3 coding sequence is TGTGCCAGCAGCCAAGATCTGGAAGTGATCTATGGCTACACCTTC. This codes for CASSQDLEVIYGYTF.

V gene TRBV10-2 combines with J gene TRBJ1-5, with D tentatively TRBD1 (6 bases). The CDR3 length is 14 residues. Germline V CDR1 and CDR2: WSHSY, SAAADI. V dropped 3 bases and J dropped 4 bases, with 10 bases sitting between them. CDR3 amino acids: CASSDRTVNQPQHF. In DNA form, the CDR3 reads TGCGCCAGCAGTGATAGGACAGTTAATCAGCCCCAGCATTTT.

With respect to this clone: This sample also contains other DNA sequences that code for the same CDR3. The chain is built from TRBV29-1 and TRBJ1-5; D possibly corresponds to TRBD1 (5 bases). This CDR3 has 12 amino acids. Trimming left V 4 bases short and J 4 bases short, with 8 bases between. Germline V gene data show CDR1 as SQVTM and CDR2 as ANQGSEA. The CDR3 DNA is TGCAGCGTTGGGCAGGGAAATCAGCCCCAGCATTTT. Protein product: CSVGQGNQPQHF.

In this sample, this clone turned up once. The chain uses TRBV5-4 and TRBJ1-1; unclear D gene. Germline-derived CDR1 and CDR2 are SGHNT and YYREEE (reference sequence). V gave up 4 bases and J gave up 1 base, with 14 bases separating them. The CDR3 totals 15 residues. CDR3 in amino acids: CASSPTKGSNTEAFF. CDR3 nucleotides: TGTGCCAGCAGCCCGACGAAGGGCTCGAACACTGAAGCTTTCTTT.

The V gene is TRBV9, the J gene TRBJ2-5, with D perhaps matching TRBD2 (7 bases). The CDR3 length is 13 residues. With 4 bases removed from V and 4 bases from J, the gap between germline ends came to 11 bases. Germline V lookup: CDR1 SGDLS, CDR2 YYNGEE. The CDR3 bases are TGTGCCAGCAGCTGGGGGGGCCGAGAGACCCAGTACTTC. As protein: CASSWGGRETQYF.

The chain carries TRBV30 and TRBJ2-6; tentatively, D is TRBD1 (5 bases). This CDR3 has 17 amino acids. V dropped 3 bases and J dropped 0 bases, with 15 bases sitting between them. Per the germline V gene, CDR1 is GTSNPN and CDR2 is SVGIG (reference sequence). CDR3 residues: CAWSKTATFSGANVLTF. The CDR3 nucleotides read TGTGCCTGGAGCAAGACAGCCACATTCTCTGGGGCCAACGTCCTGACTTTC.

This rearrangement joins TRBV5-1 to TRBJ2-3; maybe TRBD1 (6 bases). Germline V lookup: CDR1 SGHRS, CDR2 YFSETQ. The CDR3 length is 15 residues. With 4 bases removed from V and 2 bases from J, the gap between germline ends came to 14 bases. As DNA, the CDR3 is TGCGCCAGCAGCCTGGACAGACCACCCACAGATACGCAGTATTTT. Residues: CASSLDRPPTDTQYF.

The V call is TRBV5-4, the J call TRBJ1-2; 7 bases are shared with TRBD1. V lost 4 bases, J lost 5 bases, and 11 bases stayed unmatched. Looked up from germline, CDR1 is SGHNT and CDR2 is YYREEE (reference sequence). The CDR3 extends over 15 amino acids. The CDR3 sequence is CASSNRQGSSYGYTF. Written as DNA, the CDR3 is TGTGCCAGCAGCAATAGACAGGGTAGTAGTTATGGCTACACCTTC.

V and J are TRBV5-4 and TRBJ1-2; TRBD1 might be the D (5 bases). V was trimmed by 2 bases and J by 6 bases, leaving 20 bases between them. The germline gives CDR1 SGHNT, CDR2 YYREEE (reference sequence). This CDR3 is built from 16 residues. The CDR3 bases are TGTGCCAGCAGCTTTGATTTAAGGGGAGATGTTGATGGCTACACCTTC. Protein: CASSFDLRGDVDGYTF. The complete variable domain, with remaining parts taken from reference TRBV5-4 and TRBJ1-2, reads ETGVTQSPTHLIKTRGQQVTLRCSSQSGHNTVSWYQQALGQGPQFIFQYYREEENGRGNFPPRFSGLQFPNYSSELNVNALELDDSALYLCASSFDLRGDVDGYTFGSGTRLTVV.

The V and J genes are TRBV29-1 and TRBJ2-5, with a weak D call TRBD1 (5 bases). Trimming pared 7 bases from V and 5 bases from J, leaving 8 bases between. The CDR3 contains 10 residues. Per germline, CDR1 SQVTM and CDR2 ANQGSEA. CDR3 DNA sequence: TGCAGCGGGGGCGCCGAGACCCAGTACTTC. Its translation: CSGGAETQYF.

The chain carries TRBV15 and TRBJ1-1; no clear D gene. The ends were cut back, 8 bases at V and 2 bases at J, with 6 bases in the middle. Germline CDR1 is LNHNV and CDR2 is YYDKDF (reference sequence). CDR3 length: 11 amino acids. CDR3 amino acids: CATAFNTEAFF. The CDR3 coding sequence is TGTGCCACCGCCTTCAACACTGAAGCTTTCTTT.

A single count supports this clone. CDR3 amino acids: CASSQDVGTNTGELFF. The DNA of the CDR3 is TGTGCCAGCAGCCAAGATGTCGGGACAAACACCGGGGAGCTGTTTTTT. The chain employs TRBV4-2 and TRBJ2-2; perhaps TRBD1 as D (6 bases). The germline gives CDR1 LGHNA, CDR2 YNFKEQ. V was shortened by 0 bases and J by 2 bases, with 10 bases between the two germline ends. The CDR3 spans 16 residues.

CDR3 DNA: TGTGCCAGCAGCGTAACCGGGACAGGGGGCTCCTATAATTCACCCCTCCACTTT. Amino acid sequence: CASSVTGTGGSYNSPLHF. The chain uses TRBV9 and TRBJ1-6, with 11 bases that match TRBD1. CDR3 length: 18 residues. Germline assignment: CDR1 SGDLS and CDR2 YYNGEE. V shed 1 base, J shed 0 bases, and the junction held 3 bases outside the gene matches. Combining the CDR3 with reference TRBV9 and TRBJ1-6 gives the whole variable domain DSGVTQTPKHLITATGQRVTLRCSPRSGDLSVYWYQQSLDQGLQFLIQYYNGEERAKGNILERFSAQQFPDLHSELNLSSLELGDSALYFCASSVTGTGGSYNSPLHFGNGTRLTVT.

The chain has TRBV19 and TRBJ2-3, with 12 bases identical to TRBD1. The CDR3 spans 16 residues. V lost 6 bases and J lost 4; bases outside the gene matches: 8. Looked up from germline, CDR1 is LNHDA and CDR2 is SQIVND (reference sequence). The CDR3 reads CASRDRGQGAADTQYF. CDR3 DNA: TGTGCCAGTAGAGATAGGGGACAGGGGGCTGCAGATACGCAGTATTTT.